This T cell receptor beta chain was sequenced during a study of blood T cell repertoires in COVID-19. Study overall: The cDNA or gDNA used as material had been derived from T cells, B-cell-depleted T cells, or PBMCs.

The CDR3 has 17 residues. Trimming cost V 4 bases and J 3 bases; bases outside gene matches: 11. Germline values: CDR1 MNHNS, CDR2 SASEGT. In the original workflow: Amplification from reference gene primers served as the basis for estimated nucleated cell counts. Sequencing was performed with immunoSEQ multiplex PCR; in TCRdb, only in-frame clones are kept and a portion is missing. The V and J calls and clone size are taken from that table; D and trimming were inferred from the DNA. The sample shows 150,000 to 200,000 clones, about 85% of them seen only once. The receptor was derived from a woman aged 70-85 years with COVID-19, enrolled during active disease. The sequenced material came from peripheral blood. V and J are TRBV6-1 and TRBJ1-5; 8 nucleotides agree with TRBD1. CDR3 residues: CASSGYRTGRINQPQHF. CDR3 nucleotides: TGTGCCAGCAGTGGTTATAGGACAGGGAGAATCAATCAGCCCCAGCATTTT.